One sample yielded the 20 T cell receptor beta chains listed below, sequenced in a study of shared clonotypes between healthy human individuals. Sequencing was performed with immunoSEQ multiplex PCR; in TCRdb, only in-frame clones are kept and a portion is missing. The sample holds about 1.1 million clones, around three quarters seen once. The sequenced sample consisted of memory CD4+ T cells from PBMCs. Subset here: CD45RA-negative fraction. The origin of the receptors is a man aged 18 to 29 in good health. Some clones in this sample may be carry-over from other donors' samples.

This clone has ten or more counts. The chain uses TRBV5-1 and TRBJ2-5; TRBD1 matches at 9 bases. Germline-derived CDR1 and CDR2 are SGHRS and YFSETQ. CDR3 length: 15 residues. V shed 8 bases, J shed 4 bases, and the junction held 12 bases outside the gene matches. The CDR3 loop reads CASNSRDRVIETQYF. CDR3 sequence (DNA): TGCGCCAGTAACTCCCGGGACAGGGTGATAGAGACCCAGTACTTC.

V gene TRBV7-8 combines with J gene TRBJ2-7; 8 nucleotides align to TRBD1. Germline V gene lookup returns CDR1 SGHVS and CDR2 FQNEAQ. This CDR3 contains 14 residues. J was trimmed by 5 bases and V by 5 bases; bases with no gene match: 8. Here the CDR3 DNA reads TGTGCCAGCAGCCTCCGGACAGGGATTGACGAGCAGTACTTC. It encodes CASSLRTGIDEQYF.

The chain carries TRBV6-1 and TRBJ2-7; D is perhaps TRBD1 or TRBD2 (5 bases each). The length of the CDR3 is 14 residues. Trimming took 5 bases from V and 1 from J, leaving 12 bases between them. The germline CDR1 and CDR2 sequences are MNHNS and SASEGT. The CDR3: CASSLWGSSYEQYF. The CDR3 DNA reads as TGTGCCAGCAGTCTTTGGGGGTCTTCCTACGAGCAGTACTTC.

J is TRBJ1-5 and V is TRBV19; 11 bases are a match to TRBD1. V gave up 7 bases and J gave up 6 bases; unmatched junction bases: 14. Germline V CDR1 and CDR2: LNHDA, SQIVND (reference sequence). The CDR3 has 17 residues. CDR3 nucleotide sequence: TGTGCCAGTAATGAGCCGTGGGACAGGGGGTCGAGTCAGCCCCAGCATTTT. Its translation is CASNEPWDRGSSQPQHF. Drawing the rest from reference TRBV19 and TRBJ1-5, the complete variable domain is DGGITQSPKYLFRKEGQNVTLSCEQNLNHDAMYWYRQDPGQGLRLIYYSQIVNDFQKGDIAEGYSVSREKKESFPLTVTSAQKNPTAFYLCASNEPWDRGSSQPQHFGDGTRLSIL.

The V gene is TRBV28, the J gene TRBJ1-2; 12 bases fit TRBD1. This CDR3 spans 14 amino acids. V was pared by 8 bases and J by 8 bases, with 9 bases of the junction left unmatched. Germline CDR1 is MDHEN and CDR2 is SYDVKM. CDR3 sequence reads: CASRWPGQGAGYTF. Written as DNA, the CDR3 is TGTGCCAGCCGGTGGCCGGGACAGGGGGCCGGCTACACCTTC.

The rearrangement uses TRBV4-1 and TRBJ2-3; TRBD2 agrees at 8 bases. V lost 0 bases to trimming and J lost 6 bases; unmatched junction nucleotides: 5. The CDR3 has 15 residues. From germline, CDR1 is MGHRA and CDR2 YSYEKL. This chain's CDR3 is CASSQDQAGADTQYF. The CDR3 DNA sequence: TGCGCCAGCAGCCAAGATCAAGCGGGAGCGGATACGCAGTATTTT.

V and J are TRBV7-2 and TRBJ2-5, with 11 bases identical to TRBD2. With 2 bases clipped from V and 10 bases from J, the junction kept 6 bases outside the gene matches. The CDR3 is 14 amino acids. Germline V CDR1 and CDR2: SGHTA, FQGNSA. CDR3 nucleotide sequence: TGTGCCAGCAGCTTATCGACTAGCGGGACAGGCCAGTACTTC. Its translation is CASSLSTSGTGQYF. The complete variable domain, with remaining parts taken from reference TRBV7-2 and TRBJ2-5, reads GAGVSQSPSNKVTEKGKDVELRCDPISGHTALYWYRQSLGQGLEFLIYFQGNSAPDKSGLPSDRFSAERTGGSVSTLTIQRTQQEDSAVYLCASSLSTSGTGQYFGPGTRLLVL.

This chain uses TRBV4-1 with TRBJ2-5, with 11 positions matching TRBD2. The V and J ends lost 4 bases and 5 bases, in that order; junction bases with no gene match: 9. The germline V gene encodes CDR1 MGHRA and CDR2 YSYEKL. The CDR3 totals 16 residues. Written as DNA, the CDR3 is TGCGCCAGCAGCCGTCTAGCGGGAGGTTTAGGGGAGACCCAGTACTTC. Translated: CASSRLAGGLGETQYF.

V gene TRBV7-2 combines with J gene TRBJ2-6; D gene uncertain. In germline, CDR1 is SGHTA, CDR2 FQGNSA. CDR3 length: 15 residues. The ends were cut back, 4 bases at V and 1 base at J, with 8 bases in the middle. CDR3 sequence reads: CASSSYWSGANVLTF. The CDR3 nucleotides read TGTGCCAGCAGCTCGTACTGGTCTGGGGCCAACGTCCTGACTTTC.

As for this clone: Different DNA sequences within this sample yield the same CDR3. CDR3 sequence (DNA): TGTGCCAGCAGCTTAGCGGGTGGGAGTAACGAGCAGTACTTC. Its translation is CASSLAGGSNEQYF. The rearrangement links TRBV7-9 to TRBJ2-7; possibly TRBD2 for D (5 bases). The CDR3 has 14 amino acids. Germline V lookup: CDR1 SEHNR, CDR2 FQNEAQ (reference sequence). With 0 bases removed from V and 5 bases from J, the gap between germline ends came to 11 bases. The entire variable domain, with the rest obtained from reference TRBV7-9 and TRBJ2-7, is as follows: DTGVSQNPRHKITKRGQNVTFRCDPISEHNRLYWYRQTLGQGPEFLTYFQNEAQLEKSRLLSDRFSAERPKGSFSTLEIQRTEQGDSAMYLCASSLAGGSNEQYFGPGTRLTVT.

As concerns this clone: The sample has other DNA sequences that encode this CDR3 too. The genes are TRBV9 and TRBJ2-1, with unresolved D. Germline V gene sequence: CDR1 SGDLS, CDR2 YYNGEE. The CDR3 spans 15 residues. Trimming took 0 bases from V and 4 from J, leaving 11 bases between them. In DNA form, the CDR3 reads TGTGCCAGCAGCGTAGACGGGCAGACTTACAATGAGCAGTTCTTC. As protein: CASSVDGQTYNEQFF.

The gene calls are TRBV2 and TRBJ2-5, with D unclear. V was clipped by 10 bases and J by 5 bases, with 11 bases between them. Germline CDR1 reads SNHLY; CDR2 reads FYNNEI. This CDR3 region has 11 residues. The CDR3 region is CATKAEETQYF. For the CDR3, the DNA is TGTGCCACTAAGGCAGAGGAGACCCAGTACTTC.

The V gene is TRBV4-1, the J gene TRBJ2-2; TRBD2 is a possible D gene (5 bases). Trimming removed 1 base at V and 7 bases at J, with 16 bases between. This CDR3 has 16 amino acids. Germline loops: CDR1 MGHRA, CDR2 YSYEKL. In nucleotides, the CDR3 is TGCGCCAGCAGCCAAGCGGAGACTATACACGGCGGGGAGCTGTTTTTT. Translating gives CASSQAETIHGGELFF.

With regard to this clone: Additional DNA sequences in this sample encode the identical CDR3. The chain couples TRBV9 to TRBJ1-2, with 8 bases lining up with TRBD1. In germline, CDR1 is SGDLS, CDR2 YYNGEE. This CDR3 is built from 12 residues. The V segment lost 3 bases and the J segment 8 bases; nucleotides outside the gene matches: 3. CDR3 sequence (DNA): TGTGCCAGCAGCGCGACAGGGGTAGGCTACACCTTC. This encodes CASSATGVGYTF.

CDR3 sequence: CATSRDLDSSRTQYF. The DNA of the CDR3 is TGTGCCACCAGCAGAGATCTCGACAGCTCAAGGACCCAGTACTTC. The V and J genes are TRBV15 and TRBJ2-5, with D possibly matching TRBD1 (5 bases). CDR1 and CDR2 from the germline V gene are LNHNV and YYDKDF (reference sequence). This CDR3 is 15 amino acids long. V was clipped by 0 bases and J by 7 bases, with 15 bases between them.

In its sample, this clone was seen once. The sample has other DNA sequences that encode this CDR3 too. CDR3 DNA: TGTGCCAGCAGCTTAGGGACAGATACGCAGTATTTT. Protein sequence: CASSLGTDTQYF. The gene calls are TRBV11-2 and TRBJ2-3; D uncertain. V was trimmed by 1 base and J by 3 bases, leaving 2 bases between them. CDR1 SGHAT and CDR2 FQNNGV come from the germline V gene. The CDR3 length is 12 residues.

The chain combines TRBV15 with TRBJ1-2, with 12 bases aligning to TRBD1. This CDR3 spans 17 amino acids. The germline CDR1 and CDR2 sequences are LNHNV and YYDKDF (reference sequence). V lost 0 bases to trimming and J lost 0 bases; unmatched junction nucleotides: 2. The CDR3, as DNA: TGTGCCACCAGCAGAGATGGGACAGGGGGCGCTAACTATGGCTACACCTTC. Translated, it gives CATSRDGTGGANYGYTF.

The rearrangement uses TRBV5-1 and TRBJ1-4; a weak D match, TRBD1 (5 bases). There are 14 residues in the CDR3. Between the trimmed V and J ends, which lost 4 bases and 6 bases, there was a span of 13 bases. Germline V lookup: CDR1 SGHRS, CDR2 YFSETQ. The DNA for the CDR3 is TGCGCCAGCAGCGCAGGGACTAAATATGAAAAACTGTTTTTT. This translates into CASSAGTKYEKLFF.

The rearrangement joins TRBV5-6 to TRBJ2-5; 9 bases are a match to TRBD2. V shed 0 bases, J shed 4 bases, and the junction held 4 bases outside the gene matches. The CDR3 length is 15 residues. Germline V gives CDR1 SGHDT, CDR2 YYEEEE. The CDR3 loop is CASSLGLAVGETQYF. The DNA for the CDR3 is TGTGCCAGCAGCTTGGGACTAGCGGTAGGAGAGACCCAGTACTTC.

The V call is TRBV27, the J call TRBJ2-3; D unresolved. V lost 2 bases, J lost 6 bases, and 9 bases lay in between. This CDR3 is 13 amino acids long. From germline, CDR1 is MNHEY and CDR2 SMNVEV (reference sequence). The CDR3 loop is CASSLRSSDTQYF. CDR3 nucleotide sequence: TGTGCCAGCAGTTTAAGATCCTCGGATACGCAGTATTTT.